Following are 14 T cell receptor beta chains from one sample sequenced in a study of spatial heterogeneity in lung cancer (dated by TCRdb to the late 2010s). Libraries came from 5' RACE. Data came from a NextSeq 500. TCRdb cleaned the public reads at Q25 with fastp, built clones with MiXCR and kept in-frame beta chains. Every CDR3 protein is listed once, alongside the most common genes and DNA of its rows. The sample table lists approximately 18,000 distinct CDR3 sequences, around a tenth of them with a count of one. Of the sample, roughly 22% falls within the top ten clones. Broad study findings and their caveats: The tumor nonsynonymous mutation count correlated with the number of expanded alpha and beta TCRs within the tumor.

The sample's time point label is to be understood as: sample taken at primary tumor resection. Their antigens are not known. This specimen consisted of lung tumor tissue, obtained at surgery. The receptors shown here come from a female donor with early-stage non-small cell lung cancer.

This clonotype rates as medium-sized (0.01 to 0.1%). One junction end does not reproduce the germline sequence, and a read error may be involved. This beta chain is a stray read from a library made for alpha chains; its abundance is not meaningful. The V gene is TRBV6-6, the J gene TRBJ1-1, with D perhaps TRBD1 (5 bases). CDR3 size: 18 residues. CDR1 and CDR2 from the germline V gene are MNHNY and SVGAGI (reference sequence). This chain's CDR3 is CASSYVRSPGPPNAEAFF. CDR3 sequence (DNA): TGTGCCAGCAGTTACGTAAGAAGCCCGGGACCCCCGAACGCTGAAGCTTTCTTT.

Judged by abundance, this clonotype is medium-sized. This beta chain is a stray sequence in a library constructed for alpha chains; its clone size is not meaningful. The chain combines TRBV29-1 with TRBJ2-3; 7 bases align to TRBD1. The V segment lost 4 bases and the J segment 4 bases; nucleotides outside the gene matches: 5. Germline CDR1 reads SQVTM; CDR2 reads ANQGSEA. The CDR3 loop spans 13 amino acids. CDR3 in DNA: TGCAGCGTTGCCTCGACAGGGCCAGATACGCAGTATTTT. Its protein is CSVASTGPDTQYF.

A word on this clonotype: This beta chain is off target for a library built for alpha chains, so its abundance means little. The CDR3 sequence is CASSLVGGQAGYGYTF. The CDR3 bases are TGTGCCAGCAGTTTAGTGGGGGGACAGGCCGGCTATGGCTACACCTTC. This sequence joins TRBV12-3 or TRBV12-4 and TRBJ1-2; TRBD1 matches at 8 bases. V trimming: 1 base; J trimming: 4 bases; junction bases outside the gene matches: 8. This CDR3 has 16 residues.

With respect to this clonotype: This beta chain slipped into a library made for alpha chains as a stray read, so its size is not meaningful. V and J are TRBV15 and TRBJ2-6; TRBD1 matches 8 bases. Per the germline V gene, CDR1 is LNHNV and CDR2 is YYDKDF (reference sequence). With V trimmed by 0 bases and J by 0 bases, 7 bases remained unmatched. The CDR3 consists of 19 residues. The CDR3 DNA is TGTGCCACCAGCAGAGATCGAGGGACAGGTGACTCTGGGGCCAACGTCCTGACTTTC. Its protein product is CATSRDRGTGDSGANVLTF.

Details on this clonotype: The size of this beta chain means little, since it is a stray read in a library made for alpha chains. The chain employs TRBV27 and TRBJ1-1, with no clear D. Looked up from germline, CDR1 is MNHEY and CDR2 is SMNVEV (reference sequence). Trimming left V 6 bases short and J 3 bases short, with 5 bases between. The CDR3 extends over 11 amino acids. CDR3 nucleotide sequence: TGTGCCAGCAGGGTGGACACTGAAGCTTTCTTT. It codes for CASRVDTEAFF.

This clonotype was counted ten times or more. In a library made to pick up alpha chains, this beta chain is a stray read with a size that means little. This chain uses TRBV28 with TRBJ2-3, with 9 nucleotides matching TRBD2. The CDR3 spans 15 residues. The germline V gene encodes CDR1 MDHEN and CDR2 SYDVKM. The V segment lost 8 bases and the J segment 5 bases; nucleotides outside the gene matches: 11. The CDR3 spells CASARGGADEDTQYF. CDR3 coding DNA: TGTGCCAGCGCCCGCGGGGGGGCTGATGAAGATACGCAGTATTTT.

This clonotype was detected ten times or more. This beta chain was picked up by a library intended for alpha chains and is off target, so its count carries little meaning. The CDR3: CASPPEGSTDTQYF. DNA of the CDR3: TGTGCCAGTCCCCCGGAGGGCAGCACAGATACGCAGTATTTT. The chain joins TRBV19 to TRBJ2-3; TRBD2 might be the D (6 bases). The V end was cut by 8 bases, the J end by 0 bases, with 12 bases between. The CDR3 is 14 residues long. CDR1 and CDR2 from the germline V gene are LNHDA and SQIVND (reference sequence). The full variable domain, with the rest looked up from reference TRBV19 and TRBJ2-3, is DGGITQSPKYLFRKEGQNVTLSCEQNLNHDAMYWYRQDPGQGLRLIYYSQIVNDFQKGDIAEGYSVSREKKESFPLTVTSAQKNPTAFYLCASPPEGSTDTQYFGPGTRLTVL.

Concerning this clonotype: For a library built for alpha chains, this beta chain is a stray read; little rests on its size. The genes are TRBV7-2 and TRBJ2-5, with a weak D call TRBD2 (5 bases). V was clipped by 8 bases and J by 0 bases, with 13 bases between them. CDR1 is SGHTA and CDR2 is FQGNSA in the germline V gene. The CDR3 contains 14 residues. The CDR3, as DNA: TGTGCCAGCTATTTACCCGGGGACCAAGAGACCCAGTACTTC. Translating gives CASYLPGDQETQYF.

Remarks on this clonotype: Since the library was made to target alpha chains, this beta chain is a stray read and its abundance is not meaningful. The V call is TRBV20-1, the J call TRBJ2-3, with TRBD2 identical over 10 bases. J was trimmed by 5 bases and V by 5 bases; bases with no gene match: 7. The CDR3 runs 14 residues. Germline CDR1 is DFQATT and CDR2 is SNEGSKA (reference sequence). DNA of the CDR3: TGCAGTGCTGGACAGCGGGGGGGTATAGATACGCAGTATTTT. Its translation: CSAGQRGGIDTQYF.

Many counts were recorded for this clonotype. Since the library was made to target alpha chains, this beta chain is a stray read and its abundance is not meaningful. The chain is built from TRBV7-6 and TRBJ1-5, with D perhaps matching TRBD1 (6 bases). With 5 bases removed from V and 3 bases from J, the gap between germline ends came to 14 bases. The CDR3 consists of 15 residues. CDR1 and CDR2 from the germline V gene are SGHVS and FNYEAQ. CDR3 coding DNA: TGTGCCAGCAGCGCATCGACAGGTTACAATCAGCCCCAGCATTTT. Protein: CASSASTGYNQPQHF.

Notes on this clonotype: This beta chain was picked up by a library intended for alpha chains and is off target, so its count carries little meaning. The DNA of the CDR3 is TGTGCCAGCAGTTCTCCGGGACTAGGAGGCGCCGGGGAGCTGTTTTTT. Its protein product is CASSSPGLGGAGELFF. The J gene is TRBJ2-2, the V gene TRBV28; 8 bases fit TRBD2. The CDR3 has 16 amino acids. V shed 4 bases and J 6 bases; nucleotides not matched to a gene: 10. From germline, CDR1 is MDHEN and CDR2 SYDVKM.

The table lists this clonotype with a few counts. This beta chain came through as a stray read in a library set up for alpha chains, and its size says little. The chain recombines TRBV29-1 with TRBJ1-1; TRBD1 is a possible D gene (6 bases). V dropped 7 bases and J dropped 2 bases, with 17 bases sitting between them. The CDR3 runs 14 residues. Germline-derived CDR1 and CDR2 are SQVTM and ANQGSEA. The CDR3 loop is CSATDTGLNTEAFF. CDR3 sequence (DNA): TGCAGCGCGACAGATACAGGGCTTAACACTGAAGCTTTCTTT.

This clonotype counts as medium-sized. In a library made to pick up alpha chains, this beta chain is a stray read with a size that means little. The V gene is TRBV6-2 or TRBV6-3, the J gene TRBJ1-1; TRBD1 might be the D (6 bases). This CDR3 contains 15 residues. Trimming stripped 0 bases from V and 0 bases from J, with 8 bases between. Germline V gives CDR1 MNHEY, CDR2 SVGEGT. The CDR3 DNA is TGTGCCAGCAGTTACTCGGACAGACTGAACACTGAAGCTTTCTTT. Translated: CASSYSDRLNTEAFF.

About this clonotype itself: Because the library targeted alpha chains, this beta chain is an off-target read whose size means little. The V gene is TRBV30, the J gene TRBJ2-5; no clear D. CDR3 length: 13 residues. The germline V and J ends were trimmed by 2 bases and 5 bases, with 12 bases remaining between them. CDR1 GTSNPN and CDR2 SVGIG come from the germline V gene (reference sequence). CDR3: CAWSRSLRETQYF. The CDR3 nucleotides read TGTGCCTGGAGTCGAAGCCTAAGGGAGACCCAGTACTTC.